One and the same sample provided the 4 T cell receptor beta chains below, sequenced in a study of shared clonotypes between healthy human individuals. The protocol was immunoSEQ multiplex PCR, while the TCRdb copy is restricted to in-frame clones and leaves out a portion. This sample carries a few million clones, about nine tenths of them seen once, and the ten largest clones take 0.37%. Sequenced input: naive CD4+ T cells from PBMCs. As for subset: CD45RA+ positively selected. The receptors here all came from a man aged 18 to 29 in good health. Some clones in this sample may be carry-over from other donors' samples.

The sample holds one count of this clone. The rearrangement links TRBV7-7 to TRBJ2-2, with D perhaps matching TRBD2 (5 bases). From germline, CDR1 is SSHAT and CDR2 FNYEAQ (reference sequence). The CDR3 has 15 residues. The V and J ends lost 5 bases and 5 bases respectively, with 15 bases between them. CDR3 region: CASSPGMGLTGELFF. CDR3 nucleotides: TGTGCCAGCAGCCCCGGGATGGGGTTAACCGGGGAGCTGTTTTTT.

The V gene is TRBV19, the J gene TRBJ2-7; 11 bases are shared with TRBD2. The CDR3 sequence is 15 residues long. Germline V gives CDR1 LNHDA, CDR2 SQIVND (reference sequence). The ends lost 4 bases at V and 3 bases at J; junction bases unmatched: 5. The CDR3 spells CASSTLAGVSYEQYF. The CDR3 nucleotides are TGTGCCAGTAGTACACTAGCGGGAGTCAGCTACGAGCAGTACTTC.

J is TRBJ2-3 and V is TRBV5-1; 8 nucleotides match TRBD2. The CDR3 totals 14 residues. Trimming removed 5 bases from V and 4 bases from J; junction bases left unmatched: 6. Germline CDR1 reads SGHRS; CDR2 reads YFSETQ. In nucleotides, the CDR3 is TGCGCCAGCAGTGCGGGGGGCTTTCCAGATACGCAGTATTTT. Protein product: CASSAGGFPDTQYF. Full variable domain (rest looked up from reference TRBV5-1 and TRBJ2-3): KAGVTQTPRYLIKTRGQQVTLSCSPISGHRSVSWYQQTPGQGLQFLFEYFSETQRNKGNFPGRFSGRQFSNSRSEMNVSTLELGDSALYLCASSAGGFPDTQYFGPGTRLTVL.

The chain has TRBV21-1 and TRBJ1-1. TRBV21-1 constitutes a pseudogene. The CDR3 has 16 amino acids. In DNA, the CDR3 is TGTGCCAGCAGCAAAGTTGAACGGTGGCCGAACACTGAAGCTTTCTTT. It codes for CASSKVERWPNTEAFF.